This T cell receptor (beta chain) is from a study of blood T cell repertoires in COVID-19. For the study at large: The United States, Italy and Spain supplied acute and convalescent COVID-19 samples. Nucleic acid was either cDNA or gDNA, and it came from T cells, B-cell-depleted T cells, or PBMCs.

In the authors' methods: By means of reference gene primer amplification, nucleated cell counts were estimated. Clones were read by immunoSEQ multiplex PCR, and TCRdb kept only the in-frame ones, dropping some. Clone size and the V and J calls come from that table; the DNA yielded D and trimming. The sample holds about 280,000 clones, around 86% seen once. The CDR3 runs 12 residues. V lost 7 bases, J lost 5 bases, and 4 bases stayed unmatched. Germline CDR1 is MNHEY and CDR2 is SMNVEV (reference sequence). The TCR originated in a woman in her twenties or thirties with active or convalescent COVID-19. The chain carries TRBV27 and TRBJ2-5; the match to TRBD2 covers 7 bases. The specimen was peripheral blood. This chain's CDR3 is CASTLGGETQYF. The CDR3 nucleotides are TGTGCCAGCACCCTGGGAGGGGAGACCCAGTACTTC.